This T cell receptor beta chain came from a study of vaccination and CD4 T cells after COVID-19. The treatment denotes: approximately nine-day PBMC culture with coronavirus spike peptide pools or control peptides (ViraFEST assay). The CDR3 sequence is 14 residues long. The V and J ends lost 5 bases and 3 bases, in that order; junction bases with no gene match: 7. The germline V gene has CDR1 DFQATT and CDR2 SNEGSKA (reference sequence). This clonotype has just a few counts. Its antigen is as yet unknown. At the Johns Hopkins FTIC core, DNA taken from cultured CD4+ T cells was sequenced by way of the Oncomine TCR Beta short-read assay. TCRdb used MiXCR to reprocess the PCR reads, holding one entry per CDR3 protein. The sample carries about 14,000 distinct CDR3 sequences, 24% recorded once.

This sequence was found in a human donor who had recovered from COVID-19. J is TRBJ2-7 and V is TRBV20-1; 10 bases are a match to TRBD2. The source material was CD4+ T cells from blood, cultured in vitro, sampled after SARS-CoV-2 vaccination. The CDR3 spells CSALAGVLDYEQYF. In nucleotides, the CDR3 is TGCAGTGCTCTAGCGGGAGTCCTGGACTACGAGCAGTACTTC.